These T cell receptor beta chains were read from a single sample in a study of T cells in Graves' hyperthyroidism and ophthalmopathy. TCRdb reprocessed the multiplex PCR reads with MiXCR, giving one entry per CDR3 protein. The repertoire includes hundreds of thousands of distinct CDR3 sequences, less than 25% of them detected once, and under 35% sits in the top ten. The sequencing input was blood. Receptors originate from a young man with Graves' ophthalmopathy. CDR3s leave out the opening cysteine and the closing phenylalanine or tryptophan.

TRBJ2-1 TRBV3-1 ASSQDGTISYNEQF
TRBJ2-7 TRBV27 ASSYSGGLATYEQY
TRBJ2-7 TRBV7-2 ASSFPGQGAREQY
TRBJ2-6 TRBV20-1 SARVGDSATGANVLT
TRBJ2-2 TRBV29-1 SVVLADTGELF
TRBJ2-7 TRBV2 ASSEVARGSYEQY
TRBJ1-1 TRBV20-1 SASYGVLDTEAF
TRBJ2-5 TRBV4-2 ATSPGPREPETQY
TRBJ1-1 TRBV6-1 ASSEWGGMNTEAF
TRBJ2-7 TRBV25-1 ASSEILAGPSYEQY
TRBJ1-1 TRBV19 ASSRDDGRNTEAF
TRBJ2-6 TRBV28 ASTPGTGPSSGANVLT
TRBJ1-2 TRBV30 AWSAPSNYGYT
TRBJ2-1 TRBV6-1 ASIRGSLGNNEQF
TRBJ2-1 TRBV2 ASRGETSGSSYNEQF
TRBJ1-1 TRBV12-3/TRBV12-4 ASTRGIGIMNTEAF
TRBJ2-5 TRBV3-1 ASTGFETQY
TRBJ2-3 TRBV7-8 ASSPQTRTDTQY
TRBJ2-2 TRBV5-1 ASSRLAGETGELF
TRBJ1-2 TRBV4-1 ANSQAGNYGYT
TRBJ1-1 TRBV27 ASSPRAGVYEAF
TRBJ2-3 TRBV28 ASSPQRERTDTQY
TRBJ1-1 TRBV20-1 SARVPPTNTEAF
TRBJ2-1 TRBV10-3 AVTSGSSYNEQF
TRBJ2-2 TRBV6-5 ASSYSNLGELF
TRBJ2-6 TRBV12-3/TRBV12-4 ASWSDSGANVLT
TRBJ2-7 TRBV3-1 ASSPPSRLVYEQY
TRBJ1-6 TRBV27 ASSFMSNSPLH
TRBJ1-4 TRBV7-9 ASSQWDREGYEKLF
TRBJ2-3 TRBV5-1 ASSLNPKQTSKDVSDTQY
TRBJ2-3 TRBV27 ASSPYRTGGQITDTQY
TRBJ2-7 TRBV2 ASRGGDLTLYEQY
TRBJ2-7 TRBV3-1 ASSQRSSYEQY
TRBJ2-1 TRBV10-2 ASRSGRANNEQF
TRBJ2-7 TRBV20-1 SVPTTSYEQY
TRBJ2-7 TRBV5-6 ASSPGTSTLRAYEQY
TRBJ1-6 TRBV5-1 ASGDGDNSPLH
TRBJ2-1 TRBV7-9 ASSGWTSGGNNEQF
TRBJ1-2 TRBV28 ASNSGSGYT
TRBJ2-7 TRBV20-1 SARPGTPTYEQY
TRBJ1-5 TRBV19 ASSMGWGRKREVDQPQH
TRBJ1-6 TRBV6-2/TRBV6-3 ASTLSMNSPLH
TRBJ2-7 TRBV4-1 ASSQLTGGTYEQY
TRBJ2-5 TRBV6-5 ASSYSIIGAGTIEQETQY
TRBJ1-2 TRBV18 ASSPDRGRGYT